Listed below are T cell receptor beta chains from one sample, sequenced in a study of T-cell reconstitution after alpha-beta-depleted transplantation in children. From the PCR reads, TCRdb called clonotypes with MiXCR, one entry per CDR3 protein. The data contain approximately 520,000 distinct CDR3 sequences, 30% to 35% of them singletons. The starting material was PBMCs from the stem cell graft donor, obtained from the stem cell graft. The receptors shown here come from a human donor who donated a stem cell graft to a child with aplastic anemia. The CDR3 runs from the conserved cysteine through the conserved F or W. Fields, in order: CDR3 DNA, CDR3 protein, clone size, J gene, D gene, V gene. D genes are given only for firm matches. Clone size is not always given. Where it is, it says once, few, many or a class for expanded clones.

TGTGCCAGCAGCAAAGGCAGGAGGGACCCAGAAGGGAGCGATGAAGCTTTCTTT	CASSKGRRDPEGSDEAFF	.	TRBJ1-1	.	TRBV21-1
TGTGCCAGCTCACCCCCCACAGGGAACAATCAGCCCCAGCATTTT	CASSPPTGNNQPQHF	.	TRBJ1-5	.	TRBV18
TGTGCCACCGAAGAGGGGAGTTCCTACAATGAGCAGTTCTTC	CATEEGSSYNEQFF	.	TRBJ2-1	.	TRBV24-1
TGCAGTGCTAGAGATCCAGGGTGGGCTAATGAAAAACTGTTTTTT	CSARDPGWANEKLFF	.	TRBJ1-4	.	TRBV20-1
TGTGCCAGCAGTCGAGGACAGAACTTAGGCTACGAGCAGTACTTC	CASSRGQNLGYEQYF	.	TRBJ2-7	.	TRBV6-1
TGCAGCGCGACTAAAGGACGGGCGAACACTGAAGCTTTCTTT	CSATKGRANTEAFF	.	TRBJ1-1	.	TRBV29-1
TGCGCCAGCAGCTTAGAACGGACAGGGAGCAATCAGCCCCAGCATTTT	CASSLERTGSNQPQHF	few	TRBJ1-5	TRBD1	TRBV5-1
TGTGCCAGCAGTTCGACAGGAAACACCATATATTTT	CASSSTGNTIYF	.	TRBJ1-3	.	TRBV12-3/TRBV12-4
TGCAGTGCTAGAGACGGGGAGCAAGCCGGGGAGCTGTTTTTT	CSARDGEQAGELFF	.	TRBJ2-2	.	TRBV20-1
TGTGCCAGCAGGCCCGGGACTAGCGGGAGTGGCTCCTACAATGAGCAGTTCTTC	CASRPGTSGSGSYNEQFF	.	TRBJ2-1	TRBD2	TRBV28
TGCAGTGCTGGGCCGTGGGGAGAGACCCAGTACTTC	CSAGPWGETQYF	few	TRBJ2-5	.	TRBV20-1
TGTGCCAGCAGTGAACAAGGACAGACCTACGAGCAGTACTTC	CASSEQGQTYEQYF	.	TRBJ2-7	.	TRBV2
TGCAGTGCCAGACCCGGGACTAGCGCTTACAATGAGCAGTTCTTC	CSARPGTSAYNEQFF	.	TRBJ2-1	TRBD2	TRBV20-1
TGTGCCAGCAGTGCCAGGGTTTGGTATGCAACTAATGAAAAACTGTTTTTT	CASSARVWYATNEKLFF	.	TRBJ1-4	.	TRBV28
TGTGCCAGCAGCTTGGCGACAGGGGAATGGTCGGCGCAGTATTTT	CASSLATGEWSAQYF	.	TRBJ2-3	TRBD1	TRBV5-5
TGCAGTGCCAACCCCGGGACTAACATCAATGAGCAGTTCTTC	CSANPGTNINEQFF	few	TRBJ2-1	TRBD2	TRBV20-1
TGTGCCAGCAGCTCAACCGTCTCTGGGGCCAACGTCCTGACTTTC	CASSSTVSGANVLTF	.	TRBJ2-6	.	TRBV7-2
TGCAGTGCTAGAGGAGAACAGGGCTTCTACGAGCAGTACTTC	CSARGEQGFYEQYF	.	TRBJ2-7	.	TRBV20-1
TGTGCCAGCAGCCCTAGACAGGGACTTAATGAAAAACTGTTTTTT	CASSPRQGLNEKLFF	few	TRBJ1-4	TRBD1	TRBV7-2
TGCAGTGCTAGAGCCCCAGGCATCTCTGGGGCCAACGTCCTGACTTTC	CSARAPGISGANVLTF	.	TRBJ2-6	.	TRBV20-1
TGTGCCAGCAGCTTGCTCTACAGCAAAAACATTCAGTACTTC	CASSLLYSKNIQYF	.	TRBJ2-4	.	TRBV5-6
TGCGCCAGCAGTTTACCGACAGCAAACAATGAGCAGTTCTTC	CASSLPTANNEQFF	.	TRBJ2-1	.	TRBV10-1
TGCAGTGCTACCGGAGTGGGAGGGTACCCGTTTTTT	CSATGVGGYPFF	few	TRBJ1-4	.	TRBV20-1
TGTGCCAGCAGCTTCAACGGGAGGGCCCCAGATACGCAGTATTTT	CASSFNGRAPDTQYF	.	TRBJ2-3	TRBD2	TRBV5-5
TGTGCCAGCAGCTTGTCCGGGACAGGGGTGGTGGAGACCCAGTACTTC	CASSLSGTGVVETQYF	.	TRBJ2-5	TRBD1	TRBV7-9
TGTGCCAGCAGCTTGCGGGGTTCTTCACCCCTCCACTTT	CASSLRGSSPLHF	.	TRBJ1-6	.	TRBV5-6
TGTGCCAGCAGCTTAGCGGGGACGGATATTCATGGCTACACCTTC	CASSLAGTDIHGYTF	.	TRBJ1-2	.	TRBV7-9
TGCGCCAGCAGCGGAAGAGGGGGACTAGCGGGCACAGATACGCAGTATTTT	CASSGRGGLAGTDTQYF	.	TRBJ2-3	TRBD2	TRBV5-1
TGTGCCAGCAGCTCCGGACGGGTTCTCAGCTCCTACAATGAGCAGTTCTTC	CASSSGRVLSSYNEQFF	.	TRBJ2-1	.	TRBV9
TGTGCCACCAGCAGAAAACTAGCGGGAGGCCTCGGGGCAGATACGCAGTATTTT	CATSRKLAGGLGADTQYF	few	TRBJ2-3	TRBD2	TRBV15
TGTGCCAGCAGCAGGGGTGGTCGCGATGAAAAACTGTTTTTT	CASSRGGRDEKLFF	.	TRBJ1-4	.	TRBV7-9
TGCAGCGCTGCCGACAGGGAAACAGATACGCAGTATTTT	CSAADRETDTQYF	few	TRBJ2-3	TRBD1	TRBV29-1
TGTGCCAGCAGCGTAGCCCGGGACAAAACTAGCACAGATACGCAGTATTTT	CASSVARDKTSTDTQYF	few	TRBJ2-3	.	TRBV9
TGTGCCAGCAGCCCAGACCCGACAAAGAACACTGAAGCTTTCTTT	CASSPDPTKNTEAFF	.	TRBJ1-1	.	TRBV6-1
TGTGCCAGCAGTTACGAGGGCCGGTGGGTTGAGCAGTTCTTC	CASSYEGRWVEQFF	.	TRBJ2-1	.	TRBV6-2/TRBV6-3
TGTGCCAGCATTGCCGCGACAGGCGAGCACTATGGCTACACCTTC	CASIAATGEHYGYTF	.	TRBJ1-2	.	TRBV6-1
TGTGCCAGCAGTCTTAGGGGCCGGGAGCAGTTCTTC	CASSLRGREQFF	.	TRBJ2-1	.	TRBV3-1
TGTGCCAGCTCACGACAGAAGAATTCACCCCTCCACTTT	CASSRQKNSPLHF	.	TRBJ1-6	.	TRBV18
TGCAGTGCTAGAGGAGCGAGTTTACCTGGAGATACGCAGTATTTT	CSARGASLPGDTQYF	.	TRBJ2-3	.	TRBV20-1
TGTGCCAGCAGTTTCCAAGGGGGTTCTACAGATACGCAGTATTTT	CASSFQGGSTDTQYF	few	TRBJ2-3	.	TRBV12-3/TRBV12-4
TGTGCCAGTACCTACTCGATATACAATGAGCAGTTCTTC	CASTYSIYNEQFF	.	TRBJ2-1	.	TRBV19
TGCGCCAGCAGCCAAGAGAACTCGAATACCTACAATGAGCAGTTCTTC	CASSQENSNTYNEQFF	few	TRBJ2-1	.	TRBV4-3
TGCGCCAGCCAAAGGGACATTAGTCTCCGTAATGAGCAGTTCTTC	CASQRDISLRNEQFF	.	TRBJ2-1	.	TRBV4-1
TGCGCCAGCAGCCAAGTCGGGACGCCCGCTTGGGATGAGCAGTTCTTC	CASSQVGTPAWDEQFF	few	TRBJ2-1	.	TRBV4-1
TGCAGCGTTGGCGCACGTGAAGCTTTCTTT	CSVGAREAFF	few	TRBJ1-1	.	TRBV29-1
TGTGCCAGCAGTTACCTCGTCCCTAGCGGGTCCTACAATGAGCAGTTCTTC	CASSYLVPSGSYNEQFF	.	TRBJ2-1	TRBD2	TRBV6-2/TRBV6-3
TGCGCCAGCAGCTTGTACGGGCCATACCACCAAGAGACCCAGTACTTC	CASSLYGPYHQETQYF	few	TRBJ2-5	.	TRBV5-1
TGTGCCAGCAGCGCCGGGACTAGCGGGCGCACAGATACGCAGTATTTT	CASSAGTSGRTDTQYF	few	TRBJ2-3	TRBD2	TRBV11-2